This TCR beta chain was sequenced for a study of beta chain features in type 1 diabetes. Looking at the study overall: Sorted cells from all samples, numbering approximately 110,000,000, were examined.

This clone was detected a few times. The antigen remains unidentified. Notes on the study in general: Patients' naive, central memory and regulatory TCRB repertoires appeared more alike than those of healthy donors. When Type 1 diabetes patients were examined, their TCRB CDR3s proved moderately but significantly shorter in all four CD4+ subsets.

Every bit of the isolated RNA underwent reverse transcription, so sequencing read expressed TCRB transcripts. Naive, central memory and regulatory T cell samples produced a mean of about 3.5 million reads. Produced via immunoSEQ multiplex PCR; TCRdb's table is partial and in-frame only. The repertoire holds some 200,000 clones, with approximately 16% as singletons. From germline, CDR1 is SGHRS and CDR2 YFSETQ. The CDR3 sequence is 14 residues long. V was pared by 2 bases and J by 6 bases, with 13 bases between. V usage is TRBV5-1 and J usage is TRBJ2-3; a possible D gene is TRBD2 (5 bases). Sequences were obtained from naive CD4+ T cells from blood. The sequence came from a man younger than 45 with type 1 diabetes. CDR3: CASSFREGGDTQYF. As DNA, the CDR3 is TGCGCCAGCAGCTTCCGGGAAGGTGGGGATACGCAGTATTTT.